These T cell receptor beta chains were read from a single sample in a study of shared clonotypes between healthy human individuals. The repertoire was sequenced with immunoSEQ multiplex PCR; TCRdb's copy has only in-frame clones and lacks some. The data show over 2 million clones, with around 90% seen just once and around 0.38% held by the top ten. The source material was naive CD4+ T cells from PBMCs. The receptors derive from a man aged 18 to 29 in good health. Some clones in this sample may be carry-over from other donors' samples. CDR3s include the opening cysteine and the closing phenylalanine or tryptophan. The order of the fields is V gene, D gene, clone size, J gene, CDR3 protein, CDR3 DNA. D genes are given only for firm matches. Clone sizes are given selectively: once, few, many, or a class where the clone is expanded.

TRBV5-1	TRBD1	.	TRBJ2-1	CASSTETGVFNEQFF	TGCGCCAGCAGCACGGAGACAGGGGTCTTCAATGAGCAGTTCTTC
TRBV5-1	.	once	TRBJ2-3	CASSWGLLSSTDTQYF	TGCGCCAGCAGCTGGGGACTGTTATCTAGCACAGATACGCAGTATTTT
TRBV19	TRBD1	.	TRBJ1-1	CASSWRGRGAEAFF	TGTGCCAGTAGTTGGAGGGGGCGTGGGGCTGAAGCTTTCTTT
TRBV7-9	TRBD2	.	TRBJ2-3	CASSLVSGRTDTQYF	TGTGCCAGCAGCTTAGTGAGCGGGAGAACAGATACGCAGTATTTT
TRBV6-5	.	.	TRBJ2-7	CASSYDRTYEQYF	TGTGCCAGCAGTTACGATAGGACCTACGAGCAGTACTTC
TRBV28	TRBD2	.	TRBJ2-5	CASSWTSGSRSQETQYF	TGTGCCAGCAGTTGGACTAGCGGGAGTAGGTCCCAAGAGACCCAGTACTTC
TRBV5-1	.	.	TRBJ1-2	CASSLRDGAGGYTF	TGCGCCAGCAGCCTTCGGGACGGGGCAGGTGGCTACACCTTC
TRBV19	.	.	TRBJ2-7	CASSHYSSSYEQYF	TGTGCCAGTAGCCATTACTCGAGCTCCTACGAGCAGTACTTC
TRBV11-2	TRBD2	.	TRBJ2-7	CASSPGLAGPRSYEQYF	TGTGCCAGCAGCCCGGGACTAGCGGGACCTCGATCCTACGAGCAGTACTTC
TRBV4-1	TRBD1	once	TRBJ1-5	CASSHDRGSNQPQHF	TGCGCCAGCAGCCATGACAGGGGGAGCAATCAGCCCCAGCATTTT
TRBV28	.	.	TRBJ2-3	CASSLSPAGRTDTQYF	TGTGCCAGCAGTTTATCTCCAGCGGGCCGTACAGATACGCAGTATTTT
TRBV7-2	TRBD2	.	TRBJ2-1	CASSLTREGYNEQFF	TGTGCCAGCAGCTTAACTCGGGAGGGTTACAATGAGCAGTTCTTC
TRBV10-3	.	.	TRBJ1-5	CAISEWRVNQPQHF	TGTGCCATCAGTGAGTGGCGGGTCAATCAGCCCCAGCATTTT
TRBV4-3	.	.	TRBJ2-6	CASSQPPHGTSGANVLTF	TGCGCCAGCAGCCAACCCCCTCACGGAACTTCTGGGGCCAACGTCCTGACTTTC
TRBV7-9	TRBD2	.	TRBJ2-2	CASSPGLAGGRGELFF	TGTGCCAGCAGCCCTGGACTAGCGGGAGGTCGCGGGGAGCTGTTTTTT
TRBV2	.	.	TRBJ2-2	CASAAIRLTNTGELFF	TGTGCCAGCGCGGCGATCAGGCTCACGAACACCGGGGAGCTGTTTTTT
TRBV19	.	.	TRBJ1-5	CASSTMGTDQPQHF	TGTGCCAGTAGTACCATGGGTACCGATCAGCCCCAGCATTTT
TRBV6-6	TRBD1	.	TRBJ2-6	CASSSPDRAGANVLTF	TGTGCCAGCAGCTCACCGGACAGGGCCGGGGCCAACGTCCTGACTTTC
TRBV5-6	TRBD2	.	TRBJ2-3	CASRLAGDATDTQYF	TGTGCCAGCAGACTAGCGGGAGACGCCACAGATACGCAGTATTTT
TRBV5-6	TRBD1	.	TRBJ2-7	CASSLPGQGSYEQYF	TGTGCCAGCAGCCTACCGGGACAGGGATCCTACGAGCAGTACTTC
TRBV5-1	.	.	TRBJ2-1	CASSTGGNSYNEQFF	TGCGCCAGCAGCACTGGGGGCAATTCCTACAATGAGCAGTTCTTC
TRBV7-3	TRBD2	once	TRBJ2-1	CASSLTRLAGGSGEQFF	TGTGCCAGCAGCTTAACTCGCTTAGCGGGAGGGTCCGGTGAGCAGTTCTTC
TRBV6-1	.	.	TRBJ1-3	CASSEAGFSGNTIYF	TGTGCCAGCAGTGAAGCCGGGTTCTCTGGAAACACCATATATTTT
TRBV5-1	.	.	TRBJ2-1	CASGQGGNNEQFF	TGCGCCAGCGGGCAAGGGGGGAACAATGAGCAGTTCTTC
TRBV5-1	.	.	TRBJ1-2	CASRGEDYGYTF	TGCGCCAGCAGGGGTGAGGACTATGGCTACACCTTC
TRBV7-2	TRBD2	.	TRBJ2-5	CASSLGLAGGETQYF	TGTGCCAGCAGCTTAGGGCTAGCGGGAGGAGAGACCCAGTACTTC
TRBV19	.	few	TRBJ1-5	CASSIDRPVQGYQPQHF	TGTGCCAGTAGTATAGATCGTCCTGTCCAGGGCTATCAGCCCCAGCATTTT
TRBV19	.	once	TRBJ2-3	CAIPLTPERGTDTQYF	TGTGCCATACCTCTAACCCCAGAGCGGGGCACAGATACGCAGTATTTT
TRBV10-3	.	.	TRBJ2-2	CAAGTANTGELFF	TGTGCCGCCGGGACGGCGAACACCGGGGAGCTGTTTTTT
TRBV5-1	.	.	TRBJ2-2	CASSLLAAPNTGELFF	TGCGCCAGCAGCTTACTGGCGGCCCCGAACACCGGGGAGCTGTTTTTT
TRBV9	.	.	TRBJ2-7	CASSVGVRDEQYF	TGTGCCAGCAGCGTAGGAGTTAGGGACGAGCAGTACTTC
TRBV19	.	.	TRBJ2-7	CASSIILGFTYEQYF	TGTGCCAGTAGTATAATTCTGGGATTTACCTACGAGCAGTACTTC
TRBV5-1	TRBD2	.	TRBJ2-7	CASSIGTSGYYEQYF	TGCGCCAGCAGCATCGGGACTAGCGGGTATTACGAGCAGTACTTC
TRBV6-5	.	.	TRBJ2-6	CASSDSGSGANVLTF	TGTGCCAGCAGTGACTCAGGGTCCGGGGCCAACGTCCTGACTTTC
TRBV18	.	.	TRBJ2-7	CASSPGQMTEQYF	TGTGCCAGCTCACCAGGACAGATGACCGAGCAGTACTTC
TRBV19	.	.	TRBJ2-6	CAVGLSGANVLTF	TGTGCCGTAGGCCTCTCTGGGGCCAACGTCCTGACTTTC
TRBV5-8	.	.	TRBJ2-1	CASSFRGISNEQFF	TGTGCCAGCAGCTTTCGGGGTATCTCCAATGAGCAGTTCTTC
TRBV4-1	.	.	TRBJ1-5	CASSPQGTYSNQPQHF	TGCGCCAGCAGCCCTCAGGGGACCTATAGCAATCAGCCCCAGCATTTT
TRBV18	.	once	TRBJ1-5	CASSPTGHISNQPQHF	TGTGCCAGCTCACCAACCGGACATATTAGCAATCAGCCCCAGCATTTT
TRBV28	.	.	TRBJ1-5	CASSWGYGQPQHF	TGTGCCAGCAGTTGGGGGTATGGTCAGCCCCAGCATTTT
TRBV30	.	once	TRBJ2-5	CAWSVPTYPQETQYF	TGTGCCTGGAGTGTCCCGACCTACCCCCAAGAGACCCAGTACTTC
TRBV2	.	.	TRBJ2-1	CASSDISLGNEQFF	TGTGCCAGCAGTGACATATCCTTGGGGAATGAGCAGTTCTTC
TRBV9	TRBD2	.	TRBJ2-1	CASSVLGLAGYNEQFF	TGTGCCAGCAGCGTTCTAGGACTAGCGGGATACAATGAGCAGTTCTTC